This TCR beta chain was captured in a study of cytomegalovirus exposure and HLA in healthy donors. Study-wide findings and caveats: Most of the TCR beta V segments (in an earlier analysis) were productive either about 87% or about 30% of the time. The study assumed roughly uniform donor sequencing depth for presence/absence analyses.

The PCR had 60 Vbeta and 13 Jbeta primers. Libraries were prepared by immunoSEQ multiplex PCR; TCRdb keeps only in-frame clonotypes and omits some of them. The sample lists about 110,000 clones; 65% to 80% were seen once. Note on this clone: The target antigen is unknown.

This CDR3 contains 16 residues. Germline V lookup: CDR1 LNHDA, CDR2 SQIVND (reference sequence). Trimming cost V 5 bases and J 1 base, with 15 bases left between them. The J gene is TRBJ1-3, the V gene TRBV19; D is possibly TRBD1 (5 bases). The sequenced sample consisted of PBMCs. The TCR comes from a young man in good health and CMV-seropositive. CDR3 sequence reads: CASSAGDGESGNTIYF. The CDR3 DNA sequence: TGTGCCAGTAGTGCGGGGGACGGCGAATCTGGAAACACCATATATTTT. The whole variable domain, filled in from reference TRBV19 and TRBJ1-3, reads DGGITQSPKYLFRKEGQNVTLSCEQNLNHDAMYWYRQDPGQGLRLIYYSQIVNDFQKGDIAEGYSVSREKKESFPLTVTSAQKNPTAFYLCASSAGDGESGNTIYFGEGSWLTVV.